Listed below are T cell receptor beta chains from one sample, sequenced in a study of OX40 agonist ivuxolimab in advanced cancers. The method was immunoSEQ multiplex PCR; TCRdb's version includes in-frame clones alone and lacks a portion of them. The data hold around 94,000 clones, with around 82% observed a single time. The sample was CD4+ or CD8+ T cells sorted from blood, taken in a trial of the OX40 agonist ivuxolimab. Source of these receptors: an adult with an advanced solid tumor such as melanoma, head and neck, liver or kidney cancer. Both conserved end residues are part of each CDR3. Each record gives: J gene, clone size, V gene, D gene, CDR3 protein, CDR3 DNA. The D gene is left open where the match is weak. The size entry is marked missing in some rows and otherwise reads once, few, many or a size class.

>TRBJ1-2|.|TRBV19|TRBD1
CASSNAGGGYGYTF
TGTGCCAGTAGTAACGCAGGGGGCGGCTATGGCTACACCTTC
>TRBJ2-4|once|TRBV21-1|.
CASSPRAVYLSGIQYF
TGTGCCAGCAGCCCCCGCGCTGTTTACCTCTCGGGCATTCAGTACTTC
>TRBJ2-1|.|TRBV12-5|.
CASGLSGLGEQFF
TGTGCTAGTGGTCTCTCCGGGCTGGGTGAGCAGTTCTTC
>TRBJ2-3|.|TRBV15|.
CATRSSIDTQYF
TGTGCCACCAGGTCTAGTATAGATACGCAGTATTTT
>TRBJ1-4|.|TRBV25-1|TRBD1
CASSDGTGERKLFF
TGTGCCAGCAGTGACGGGACAGGGGAGCGAAAACTGTTTTTT
>TRBJ2-1|.|TRBV11-1|TRBD1
CASRWTGDNEQFF
TGTGCCAGCAGATGGACAGGGGACAATGAGCAGTTCTTC
>TRBJ2-7|once|TRBV19|.
CASSISGADEQYF
TGTGCCAGTAGTATCTCAGGGGCCGACGAGCAGTACTTC
>TRBJ1-1|once|TRBV7-2|TRBD1
CASSPQGADTEAFF
TGTGCCAGCAGCCCCCAGGGGGCGGACACTGAAGCTTTCTTT
>TRBJ2-7|.|TRBV25-1|.
CASSVGDEQYF
TGTGCCAGCAGTGTAGGGGACGAGCAGTACTTC
>TRBJ2-3|.|TRBV7-3|TRBD1
CASSLGQGSYAQYF
TGTGCCAGCAGCTTGGGACAGGGTAGTTACGCGCAGTATTTT
>TRBJ1-1|.|TRBV4-3|.
CASSQETDALGAFF
TGCGCCAGCAGCCAAGAGACAGATGCCCTGGGAGCTTTCTTT
>TRBJ2-5|.|TRBV7-3|TRBD2
CASSTSVQETQYF
TGTGCCAGCAGCACTAGCGTCCAAGAGACCCAGTACTTC
>TRBJ2-4|.|TRBV5-1|.
CASSLAGSLIAKNIQYF
TGCGCCAGCAGCTTGGCGGGCTCCCTTATAGCCAAAAACATTCAGTACTTC
>TRBJ2-1|.|TRBV2|TRBD1
CASNQTGNYNEQFF
TGTGCCAGCAATCAGACAGGGAACTACAATGAGCAGTTCTTC
>TRBJ2-7|once|TRBV7-6|.
CASSRRLDSYEQYF
TGTGCCAGCAGCCGCCGACTAGACTCCTACGAGCAGTACTTC
>TRBJ1-6|.|TRBV27|.
CASSLSTGMNSPLHF
TGTGCCAGCAGTTTATCAACAGGGATGAATTCACCCCTCCACTTT
>TRBJ2-7|.|TRBV6-5|.
CASSLGRWPEYEQYF
TGTGCCAGCAGTCTAGGTAGGTGGCCTGAGTACGAGCAGTACTTC
>TRBJ2-7|.|TRBV19|.
CASSSETHDEQYF
TGTGCCAGTAGTTCCGAGACACACGACGAGCAGTACTTC
>TRBJ1-5|.|TRBV19|.
CASSMSGMGNQPQHF
TGTGCCAGTAGTATGTCGGGGATGGGCAATCAGCCCCAGCATTTT
>TRBJ2-5|.|TRBV11-2|.
CASSLQGETQYF
TGTGCCAGCAGCCTCCAAGGGGAGACCCAGTACTTC
>TRBJ2-5|.|TRBV5-1|.
CASSLGDPSVMSQYF
TGCGCCAGCAGCTTGGGGGACCCTAGTGTGATGTCCCAGTACTTC
>TRBJ2-2|.|TRBV7-2|TRBD1
CASSNQGAGELFF
TGTGCCAGCAGCAACCAGGGGGCCGGGGAGCTGTTTTTT
>TRBJ2-7|many|TRBV5-1|TRBD1
CASSRGQASLQYF
TGCGCCAGCAGCCGCGGACAGGCGTCGCTCCAGTACTTC
>TRBJ2-1|.|TRBV7-2|.
CASSPYSNEQFF
TGTGCCAGCAGCCCGTACTCCAATGAGCAGTTCTTC
>TRBJ2-1|.|TRBV30|.
CAWSRVGNNEQFF
TGTGCCTGGAGTAGGGTGGGGAACAATGAGCAGTTCTTC
>TRBJ1-1|.|TRBV28|TRBD1
CASSDRGEATEAFF
TGTGCCAGCAGTGACAGGGGGGAAGCCACTGAAGCTTTCTTT
>TRBJ2-2|.|TRBV6-1|TRBD1
CASRQGPNTGELFF
TGTGCCAGCAGACAGGGGCCGAACACCGGGGAGCTGTTTTTT
>TRBJ1-2|few|TRBV28|TRBD1
CASRLGQENLYGYTF
TGTGCCAGCAGGTTGGGACAGGAAAACCTCTATGGCTACACCTTC
>TRBJ2-7|.|TRBV11-3|.
CASSLGQYEQYF
TGTGCCAGCAGCTTAGGACAATACGAGCAGTACTTC